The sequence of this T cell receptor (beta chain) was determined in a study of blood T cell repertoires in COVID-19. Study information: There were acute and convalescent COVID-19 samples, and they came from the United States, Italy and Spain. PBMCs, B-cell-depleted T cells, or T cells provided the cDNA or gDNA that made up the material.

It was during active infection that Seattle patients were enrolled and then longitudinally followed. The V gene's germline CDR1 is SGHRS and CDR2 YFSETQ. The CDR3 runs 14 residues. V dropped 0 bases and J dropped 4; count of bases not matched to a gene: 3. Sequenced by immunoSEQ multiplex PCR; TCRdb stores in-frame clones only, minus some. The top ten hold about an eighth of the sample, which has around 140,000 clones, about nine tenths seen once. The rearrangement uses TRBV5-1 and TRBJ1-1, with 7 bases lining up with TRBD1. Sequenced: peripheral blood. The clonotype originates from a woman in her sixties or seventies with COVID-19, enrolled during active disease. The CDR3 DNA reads TGCGCCAGCAGCTTGGAGGGGGCGGTCACTGAAGCTTTCTTT. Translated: CASSLEGAVTEAFF.